This record covers a single T cell receptor (beta chain). In the study's own analysis: Scientists estimated how many nucleated cells there were by amplifying reference gene primers. Sequencing used immunoSEQ multiplex PCR; TCRdb keeps in-frame clones, though not all of them. That table furnishes V, J and clone size, whereas the DNA furnished D and trimming. Of hundreds of thousands of clones in the sample, 75% to 90% were seen once. This specimen comes from a study of blood T cell repertoires in COVID-19. Across the study: Sites across the United States, Italy and Spain contributed samples from acute and convalescent COVID-19. PBMCs, B-cell-depleted T cells, or T cells were the source of the cDNA or gDNA that made up the material.

V was clipped by 4 bases and J by 5 bases; unmatched bases: 9. The length of the CDR3 is 15 residues. In germline, CDR1 is SGHRS, CDR2 YFSETQ. Seattle cases were enrolled at active infection and followed longitudinally. The V and J genes are TRBV5-1 and TRBJ2-5; 9 nucleotides align to TRBD1. The clonotype comes from a woman aged 60 to 75 with COVID-19, enrolled during active disease. Sequenced input: peripheral blood. CDR3 residues: CASSPSTGGEETQYF. The CDR3 DNA is TGCGCCAGCAGCCCTTCGACAGGGGGTGAGGAGACCCAGTACTTC.